These 20 T cell receptor beta chains were sequenced from one sample in a study of control samples from healthy donors and cancer patients. The method was immunoSEQ multiplex PCR; TCRdb's version includes in-frame clones alone and lacks a portion of them. Of 260,000 or so clones detected, over 75% appear once; the ten largest clones hold roughly 13%. Sequenced material: PBMCs. Receptors originate from a woman aged 60-75 years with lung cancer.

This chain connects TRBV11-1 to TRBJ1-2; 7 nucleotides agree with TRBD1. The V segment lost 2 bases and the J segment 13 bases; nucleotides outside the gene matches: 4. CDR1 and CDR2 (germline): SGHAT, FQDESV (reference sequence). The CDR3 extends over 11 amino acids. The CDR3 loop reads CASSLRGRFTF. CDR3 in DNA: TGTGCCAGCAGCTTAAGGGGGCGTTTCACCTTC.

This clone was counted between two and nine times. The chain uses TRBV3-1 (or the pseudogene TRBV3-2) and TRBJ1-6, with 8 bases aligning to TRBD1. Losses at the gene ends were 1 base for V and 15 bases for J; bases not matched to a gene: 11. The CDR3 runs 15 residues. Germline CDR1 LGHDT, CDR2 YNNKEL (reference sequence). The CDR3 sequence is CASSQGTSTGGRLHF. Written as DNA, the CDR3 is TGTGCCAGCAGCCAAGGGACATCTACAGGGGGACGCCTCCACTTT.

The chain has TRBV5-1 and TRBJ2-5; no clear D gene. Deletions cut 4 bases from V and 4 bases from J, with 11 bases between. CDR1 and CDR2 from the germline V gene are SGHRS and YFSETQ. The CDR3 has 13 amino acids. CDR3 sequence reads: CASSVGWGETQYF. In DNA, the CDR3 is TGCGCCAGCAGCGTCGGGTGGGGAGAGACCCAGTACTTC.

This clone was picked up a small number of times. The chain employs TRBV28 and TRBJ2-2; no clear D gene. This CDR3 contains 15 residues. From germline, CDR1 is MDHEN and CDR2 SYDVKM. Trimming took off 5 bases at V and 6 bases at J, with 16 bases between the two ends. This CDR3 reads CASSPPGGLAGELFF. The CDR3 region has the DNA TGTGCCAGCAGTCCCCCCGGCGGATTGGCCGGGGAGCTGTTTTTT.

This chain joins TRBV6-5 and TRBJ1-2, with 8 positions matching TRBD1. CDR3 length equals 14 residues. Germline V gene sequence: CDR1 MNHEY, CDR2 SVGAGI. V lost 7 bases and J lost 8; bases outside the gene matches: 12. The CDR3 here is CASNYGTGVGGYTF. The CDR3 bases are TGTGCCAGCAACTACGGGACAGGAGTAGGGGGCTACACCTTC.

The chain uses TRBV12-3 or TRBV12-4 and TRBJ1-2; D is possibly TRBD1 (5 bases). The germline V and J ends were trimmed by 5 bases and 7 bases, with 11 bases remaining between them. This CDR3 spans 12 amino acids. The CDR3 is CASSKDSPGYTF. The CDR3 nucleotides are TGTGCCAGCAGTAAAGACAGTCCTGGCTACACCTTC.

The J gene is TRBJ1-2, the V gene TRBV28; D gene uncertain. Germline V lookup: CDR1 MDHEN, CDR2 SYDVKM. V shed 3 bases and J shed 8 bases, with 10 bases lying between them. The CDR3 runs to 12 residues. For the CDR3, the DNA is TGTGCCAGCAGTTTCGCGGGTTACGGCTACACCTTC. It codes for CASSFAGYGYTF.

The gene calls are TRBV7-3 and TRBJ2-1; D unclear. V gave up 1 base and J gave up 2 bases, with 9 bases separating them. Germline V CDR1 and CDR2: SGHTA, FQGTGA. The CDR3 has 15 residues. CDR3 nucleotide sequence: TGTGCCAGCAGCTTAAGCATGGCTGCCTACAATGAGCAGTTCTTC. Its protein is CASSLSMAAYNEQFF.

This chain uses TRBV5-1 with TRBJ2-5, with D possibly being TRBD2 (5 bases). V was shortened by 0 bases and J by 5 bases, with 8 bases between the two germline ends. Germline-derived CDR1 and CDR2 are SGHRS and YFSETQ. This CDR3 has 13 amino acids. The CDR3 reads CASSLVGKETQYF. CDR3 nucleotides: TGCGCCAGCAGCTTGGTCGGGAAGGAGACCCAGTACTTC. The whole variable domain, filled in from reference TRBV5-1 and TRBJ2-5, reads KAGVTQTPRYLIKTRGQQVTLSCSPISGHRSVSWYQQTPGQGLQFLFEYFSETQRNKGNFPGRFSGRQFSNSRSEMNVSTLELGDSALYLCASSLVGKETQYFGPGTRLLVL.

The rearrangement joins TRBV30 to TRBJ2-2; TRBD1 might be the D (5 bases). The CDR3 totals 14 residues. The V end was cut by 4 bases, the J end by 3 bases, with 12 bases between. Per germline, CDR1 GTSNPN and CDR2 SVGIG (reference sequence). The CDR3, as DNA: TGTGCCTGGAAGGGGCAAAGGGACACCGGGGAGCTGTTTTTT. Translating it yields CAWKGQRDTGELFF.

The rearrangement links TRBV7-8 to TRBJ2-5; 7 bases line up with TRBD2. Losses at the gene ends were 5 bases for V and 3 bases for J; bases not matched to a gene: 9. The CDR3 covers 15 residues. From germline, CDR1 is SGHVS and CDR2 FQNEAQ. CDR3 loop: CASSHRIGGEETQYF. The CDR3 DNA reads as TGTGCCAGCAGCCACCGGATTGGGGGGGAAGAGACCCAGTACTTC.

The rearrangement uses TRBV6-5 and TRBJ2-1, with no clear D. The CDR3 is made up of 15 amino acids. Trimming shortened V by 6 bases and J by 0 bases, and 12 bases separated the two germline ends. Germline V gene sequence: CDR1 MNHEY, CDR2 SVGAGI. CDR3 DNA sequence: TGTGCCAGCAGAGCCAGGACCATCTCCTACAATGAGCAGTTCTTC. This codes for CASRARTISYNEQFF.

The chain employs TRBV6-5 and TRBJ2-7, with a tentative D call TRBD2 (7 bases). Germline V gene lookup returns CDR1 MNHEY and CDR2 SVGAGI. The germline V and J ends were trimmed by 2 bases and 3 bases, with 14 bases remaining between them. The CDR3 spans 15 residues. The CDR3 here is CASSYQRDTNYEQYF. CDR3 coding DNA: TGTGCCAGCAGTTACCAGCGGGACACCAACTACGAGCAGTACTTC.

Only one count was recorded for this clone. V and J are TRBV10-2 and TRBJ2-1; D gene ambiguous. This CDR3 has 13 amino acids. CDR1 and CDR2 (germline): WSHSY, SAAADI. The V end lost 6 bases, the J end lost 0 bases, and 6 bases lay between the germline ends. CDR3 sequence reads: CASRDSSYNEQFF. The CDR3, as DNA: TGCGCCAGCAGGGATAGCTCCTACAATGAGCAGTTCTTC.

This chain links TRBV5-8 with TRBJ2-3; D call uncertain. With 0 bases removed from V and 7 bases from J, the gap between germline ends came to 12 bases. CDR1 is SGHTS, CDR2 YDEGEE, per germline. The CDR3 is 14 residues long. In DNA form, the CDR3 reads TGTGCCAGCAGCTTGGCCTTGTTTGGGAATACGCAGTATTTT. This codes for CASSLALFGNTQYF. Combining the CDR3 with reference TRBV5-8 and TRBJ2-3 gives the whole variable domain EAGVTQSPTHLIKTRGQQATLRCSPISGHTSVYWYQQALGLGLQFLLWYDEGEERNRGNFPPRFSGRQFPNYSSELNVNALELEDSALYLCASSLALFGNTQYFGPGTRLTVL.

The chain has TRBV6-5 and TRBJ1-4, with a possible D match to TRBD1 (5 bases). V lost 6 bases and J lost 5, with 13 bases in between. Per germline, CDR1 MNHEY and CDR2 SVGAGI. This CDR3 has 14 residues. The CDR3 nucleotides are TGTGCCAGCAGACCTCAGGGAGGAAATGAAAAACTGTTTTTT. As protein: CASRPQGGNEKLFF.

V is TRBV24-1 and J is TRBJ2-2, with D tentatively TRBD1 or TRBD2 (5 bases each). CDR3 length: 12 residues. Germline CDR1 and CDR2: KGHDR and SFDVKD. Trimming took 5 bases from V and 9 from J, leaving 9 bases between them. For the CDR3, the DNA is TGTGCCACCAGTGTGGGGGAACGGGAGCTGTTTTTT. Amino acid sequence: CATSVGERELFF.

The gene calls are TRBV18 and TRBJ1-3; D is unclear. Germline V gives CDR1 KGHSH, CDR2 LQKENI. The CDR3 totals 14 residues. Trimming stripped 3 bases from V and 3 bases from J, with 9 bases between. CDR3 region: CASSPGRDGNTIYF. The CDR3 nucleotides are TGTGCCAGCTCACCTGGCCGGGATGGAAACACCATATATTTT.

To note about this clone: The same CDR3 can be traced to other DNA sequences in this sample. This chain links TRBV9 with TRBJ2-7, with D possibly called TRBD1 or TRBD2 (7 bases each). CDR3 size: 14 residues. From germline, CDR1 is SGDLS and CDR2 YYNGEE. V was clipped by 0 bases and J by 4 bases, with 11 bases between them. This CDR3 reads CASSVGQGGYEQYF. CDR3 coding DNA: TGTGCCAGCAGCGTAGGGCAGGGGGGGTACGAGCAGTACTTC.

The chain links TRBV5-1 to TRBJ1-1; D is possibly TRBD1 (6 bases). Germline V gene data show CDR1 as SGHRS and CDR2 as YFSETQ. V was shortened by 0 bases and J by 10 bases, with 19 bases between the two germline ends. The CDR3 runs to 15 residues. Here the CDR3 reads CASSLEPTGPRGAFF. The CDR3 bases are TGCGCCAGCAGCTTGGAACCCACAGGGCCTAGAGGAGCTTTCTTT.